This is a list of T cell receptor gamma chains from one sample in a study of intestinal T cells in coeliac disease. TCRdb re-called clones from the multiplex PCR reads via CATT. Here the sample spans about 490 gamma-chain clones, roughly 51% being singletons. The material sequenced was a duodenal biopsy. Receptor source: a human donor who served as a control with a normal duodenal biopsy, not a healthy volunteer. Both conserved end residues are part of each CDR3.

v_call,j_call,cdr3_aa
TRGV8,TRGJ1/TRGJ2,CAPGMGDYKKLF
TRGV10,TRGJ1/TRGJ2,CAAWDINFFWVYYKKLF
TRGV10,TRGJP1,CAAWEYTGRGGVGTGWFKIF
TRGV5,TRGJ1/TRGJ2,CATWGRLGGIIDKKLF
TRGV9,TRGJ1/TRGJ2,CALWEVHPGPNYYKKLF
TRGV2,TRGJP2,CAPDWAAATVGDWIKTF
TRGV10,TRGJ1/TRGJ2,CAAWVCTVIDKKLF
TRGV9,TRGJ1/TRGJ2,CALWEAPYYKKLF
TRGV10,TRGJ1/TRGJ2,CAAWGPSINYYKKLF
TRGV3,TRGJP1,CATWDRPFNTTGWFKIF
TRGV8,TRGJ1/TRGJ2,CATWGFYYKKLF
TRGV9,TRGJ1/TRGJ2,CALWECTGFYYKKLF
TRGV2,TRGJ1/TRGJ2,CATWDEFWYKKLF
TRGV5,TRGJ1/TRGJ2,CAYLGQAGFCYKKLF
TRGV8,TRGJP2,CATWDKSNVGSDWIKTF
TRGV11,TRGJP2,CTTVPAGLARSDWIKTF
TRGV5,TRGJ1/TRGJ2,CATWDRRGGIIDKKLF
TRGV10,TRGJP1,CAAGDTTGWFKIF
TRGV3,TRGJ1/TRGJ2,CATRHRGDYKKLF
TRGV2,TRGJ1/TRGJ2,CATWDGAEIGNYYKKLF
TRGV2,TRGJ1/TRGJ2,CATWDAPRYYKKLF
TRGV10,TRGJ1/TRGJ2,CAAWDHTDHDYYKKLF
TRGV2,TRGJ1/TRGJ2,CATWTPRYYKKLF
TRGV11,TRGJP1,CALLGLGTGTGWFKIF
TRGV10,TRGJ1/TRGJ2,CAGVGYNFFWVYYKKLF
TRGV2,TRGJ1/TRGJ2,CATWDGPKLGNYYKKLF
TRGV10,TRGJ1/TRGJ2,CAAWVRIYYKKLF
TRGV3,TRGJP1,CATWDRRWGSWFKIF
TRGV10,TRGJ1/TRGJ2,CAAWDIIFFWVYIRKLF
TRGV2,TRGJ1/TRGJ2,CATWDGPNWVSYYKKLF
TRGV9,TRGJ1/TRGJ2,CALWEVYYKKLF
TRGV10,TRGJ1/TRGJ2,CAAWDLSKKLF
TRGV10,TRGJ1/TRGJ2,CAAWDYRDPRYCYYKKLF
TRGV2,TRGJ1/TRGJ2,CATWTARGEKLF
TRGV5,TRGJ1/TRGJ2,CAHLVQNGYYKKLF
TRGV10,TRGJP1,CAAWGIYGRGGVGTGWFKIF
TRGV10,TRGJP1,CAAWEYTDEGESATGWFKIF
TRGV10,TRGJP1,CAAWQVAGFKIF
TRGV2,TRGJP2,CATWDGPALPLGDWIKTF
TRGV10,TRGJP1,CAAWKYTDEGGVGTGWFKIF
TRGV5,TRGJ1/TRGJ2,CATWSRMVIIKKLF
TRGV10,TRGJ1/TRGJ2,CAAWAVLNYYKKLF
TRGV4,TRGJP1,CATWGWPDTGWFKIF
TRGV10,TRGJ1/TRGJ2,CAAWDADIIKKLF
TRGV10,TRGJ1/TRGJ2,CAAWDYRQNYYKKLF
TRGV9,TRGJ1/TRGJ2,CALWEVPSSYKKLF
TRGV10,TRGJP1,CAASRWFKIF
TRGV8,TRGJP2,CATSIGYWVVIWIKTF